Given below is one T cell receptor (beta chain) in context. Its antigen is as yet unknown. This sample stems from a study of T cells after yellow fever vaccination. Study-wide context: It was SMART-Seq v4 Ultra Low Input that prepared the fractions with low cell numbers. Overall study findings and caveats: Sorted repertoires could include abundant contaminating clonotypes from bulk cells. Booster samples showed a return of most primary-vaccination clones (roughly 96% CD4, approximately 90% CD8).

Researchers made TCR cDNA using 5'RACE template switching, and this step added a universal primer site and UMIs. TCRdb itself ran the 5' RACE reads through MiXCR, one entry per CDR3 protein. The sample holds roughly 330,000 distinct CDR3 sequences, around 7% seen once. The CDR3 spans 14 residues. V was pared by 5 bases and J by 5 bases, with 8 bases of the junction left unmatched. Germline V gene sequence: CDR1 SGHTA, CDR2 FQGNSA. The source was PBMCs, collected about 41 days after the first yellow fever vaccination. This chain links TRBV7-2 with TRBJ1-2; 7 nucleotides line up with TRBD1. This sequence originates from a man aged 18 to 30 who received the YFV17D yellow fever vaccine. This CDR3 reads CASSRGDSSYGYTF. CDR3 DNA sequence: TGTGCCAGCAGCCGAGGGGACAGTAGTTATGGCTACACCTTC.